The 4 T cell receptor beta chains in this list originate from one sample, sequenced in a study of T cells in localized non-small cell lung cancer (dated by TCRdb to the early 2020s). Library preparation employed the immunoSEQ multiplex PCR assay. TCRdb holds this immuneACCESS table with in-frame rearrangements only. Some clones are missing; in checked studies, unresolved V genes explain under half, and the rest has no known cause. This sample gives about 56,000 clones in total; roughly 85% of them show up just once. Of the sample, approximately 5.6% is held by the ten largest clones. The sequencing here drew on peripheral blood, taken before any cancer treatment. These receptors came from a woman aged 40-75 years with stage I lung adenocarcinoma.

Only a few counts were recorded for this clone. The chain joins TRBV9 to TRBJ1-1, with D uncertain. This CDR3 has 15 residues. The V gene's germline CDR1 is SGDLS and CDR2 YYNGEE. V was shortened by 4 bases and J by 1 base, with 14 bases between the two germline ends. The CDR3 bases are TGTGCCAGCAGCCCCGTGTGGAGAACGAACACTGAAGCTTTCTTT. It encodes CASSPVWRTNTEAFF.

The rearrangement uses TRBV5-1 and TRBJ2-7; 8 bases fit TRBD1. After removal of 7 bases from V and 4 bases from J, the junction contained 13 bases not matched to a gene. The CDR3 sequence is 15 residues long. Germline V gives CDR1 SGHRS, CDR2 YFSETQ. In DNA, the CDR3 is TGCGCCAGCCACCTGGGACAGGCCCTACGTTACGAGCAGTACTTC. Translation: CASHLGQALRYEQYF.

The chain joins TRBV29-1 to TRBJ1-1, with 7 positions matching TRBD1. V shed 6 bases, J shed 3 bases, and the junction held 19 bases outside the gene matches. Germline V gene lookup returns CDR1 SQVTM and CDR2 ANQGSEA. The CDR3 sequence is 17 residues long. The CDR3 here is CSVRFRGGFSMDTEAFF. The DNA for the CDR3 is TGCAGCGTACGGTTTAGAGGGGGCTTTAGCATGGACACTGAAGCTTTCTTT.

V is TRBV6-1 and J is TRBJ2-7; D is possibly TRBD1 (6 bases). The germline V gene has CDR1 MNHNS and CDR2 SASEGT. V dropped 6 bases and J dropped 4 bases, with 13 bases sitting between them. This CDR3 spans 13 amino acids. CDR3 region: CASRMDRRYEQYF. CDR3 nucleotide sequence: TGTGCCAGCAGAATGGACAGACGATACGAGCAGTACTTC.